This TCR beta chain was obtained from a study of CD8 T cells in ankylosing spondylitis. Findings and limits, study-wide: Within peripheral blood, clones linked to disease were CD8+ and relatively rare. According to the report, clones linked to the disease were significantly enriched in matched synovial fluid samples taken from ankylosing spondylitis patients. Characteristic of ankylosing spondylitis blood, it appeared, was a TCR beta motif comprising roughly 8 highly homologous variants.

A note on this clonotype: The antigen is undetermined.

The length of the CDR3 is 15 residues. Germline CDR1 SGHRS, CDR2 YFSETQ. Trimming took 4 bases from V and 4 from J; bases not matched to a gene: 5. As the method for making TCR beta libraries, quantitative 5'-RACE with molecular barcodes was used. TCRdb reanalysed the 5' RACE reads using MiXCR and keeps one entry per CDR3 protein. The sample comprises 150,000 to 200,000 distinct CDR3 sequences, about 32% of which are singletons, and 6% rests with the top ten. This receptor was taken from a male donor with ankylosing spondylitis. Sequenced sample: synovial fluid, either unsorted or a sorted T cell fraction (not recorded which). The rearrangement joins TRBV5-1 to TRBJ2-1; 10 bases match TRBD2. The CDR3: CASSATSGTYNEQFF. The CDR3 coding sequence is TGCGCCAGCAGCGCTACTAGCGGGACGTACAATGAGCAGTTCTTC.